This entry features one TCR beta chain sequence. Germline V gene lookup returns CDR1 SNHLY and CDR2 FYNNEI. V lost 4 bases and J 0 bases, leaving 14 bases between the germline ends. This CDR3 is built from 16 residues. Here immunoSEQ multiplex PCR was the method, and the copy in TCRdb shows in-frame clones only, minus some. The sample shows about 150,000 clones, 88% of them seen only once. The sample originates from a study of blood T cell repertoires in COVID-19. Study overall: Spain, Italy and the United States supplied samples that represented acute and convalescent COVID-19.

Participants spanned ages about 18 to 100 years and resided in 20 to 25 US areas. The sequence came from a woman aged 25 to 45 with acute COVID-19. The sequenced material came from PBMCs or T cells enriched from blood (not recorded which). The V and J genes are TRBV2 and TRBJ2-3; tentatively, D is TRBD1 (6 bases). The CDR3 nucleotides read TGTGCCAGCAGTGGCCCCGGGACAAAGAGCACAGATACGCAGTATTTT. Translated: CASSGPGTKSTDTQYF.